These 20 T cell receptor beta chains were all obtained from the same sample, sequenced in a study of cytomegalovirus exposure and HLA in healthy donors. A multiplex PCR was run with 60 Vbeta primers and 13 Jbeta primers. Only in-frame clones appear in the TCRdb table, and some are missing; sequencing was by immunoSEQ multiplex PCR. The table includes 120,000 or so clones, around 77% detected once. Sequencing used PBMCs. These receptors were taken from a human donor in good health.

This chain joins TRBV7-9 and TRBJ2-7; possible D gene TRBD2, 6 bases. This CDR3 region has 15 residues. Germline V gives CDR1 SEHNR, CDR2 FQNEAQ (reference sequence). With 4 bases removed from V and 2 bases from J, the gap between germline ends came to 15 bases. CDR3 nucleotides: TGTGCCAGCAGCTATTTGGGGGGAGCAACCTACGAGCAGTACTTC. Translating it yields CASSYLGGATYEQYF.

On this clone itself: One end of the junction does not line up with germline, which may come from a read error. The CDR3 region is CASSVDRGDGYTF. DNA for the CDR3: TGTGCCAGTAGTGTAGACAGGGGTGACGGCTACACCTTC. This chain joins TRBV19 and TRBJ1-2, with 8 bases matching TRBD1. Germline V lookup: CDR1 LNHDA, CDR2 SQIVND (reference sequence). The CDR3 runs 13 residues.

The CDR3 is CASSFIGGSYEQYF. CDR3 DNA sequence: TGTGCCAGCAGCTTCATCGGCGGTTCCTACGAGCAGTACTTC. The chain couples TRBV11-3 to TRBJ2-7, with unresolved D. V gave up 3 bases and J gave up 1 base, with 10 bases separating them. The CDR3 is 14 amino acids. The germline gives CDR1 SGHNT, CDR2 YENEEA. Variable domain in full (rest from reference TRBV11-3 and TRBJ2-7): EAGVVQSPRYKIIEKKQPVAFWCNPISGHNTLYWYLQNLGQGPELLIRYENEEAVDDSQLPKDRFSAERLKGVDSTLKIQPAELGDSAVYLCASSFIGGSYEQYFGPGTRLTVT.

This chain links TRBV28 with TRBJ1-4; D is undetermined. From germline, CDR1 is MDHEN and CDR2 SYDVKM. The CDR3 spans 15 residues. Trimming removed 3 bases from V and 7 bases from J, with 15 bases in between. As DNA, the CDR3 is TGTGCCAGCAGTTTGACCCCTGGACGGGGTGAAAAACTGTTTTTT. This sequence encodes CASSLTPGRGEKLFF.

The chain carries TRBV5-6 and TRBJ2-2; 7 bases map to TRBD1. Germline lookup yields CDR1 SGHDT and CDR2 YYEEEE. CDR3 length: 14 amino acids. J was trimmed by 6 bases and V by 4 bases; bases with no gene match: 6. This CDR3 is CASSLDTGAGELFF. DNA of the CDR3: TGTGCCAGCAGCCTCGATACAGGGGCCGGGGAGCTGTTTTTT.

The sample holds a few counts of this clone. The chain is built from TRBV19 and TRBJ1-1; D not resolved. Germline assignment: CDR1 LNHDA and CDR2 SQIVND (reference sequence). V was shortened by 7 bases and J by 3 bases, with 18 bases between the two germline ends. The CDR3 totals 15 residues. This CDR3 is CASIGSPLGDTEAFF. CDR3 nucleotide sequence: TGTGCCAGTATCGGGTCACCCCTAGGCGACACTGAAGCTTTCTTT.

The rearrangement links TRBV11-2 to TRBJ2-7; 8 nucleotides align to TRBD1. This CDR3 has 17 amino acids. Germline V gene data show CDR1 as SGHAT and CDR2 as FQNNGV. V trimming: 1 base; J trimming: 2 bases; junction bases outside the gene matches: 10. The CDR3 sequence: CASSLVPGQGFPYEQYF. The CDR3 nucleotides read TGTGCCAGCAGCTTAGTCCCCGGACAGGGCTTCCCCTACGAGCAGTACTTC. Filled out from reference TRBV11-2 and TRBJ2-7, the complete variable domain reads EAGVAQSPRYKIIEKRQSVAFWCNPISGHATLYWYQQILGQGPKLLIQFQNNGVVDDSQLPKDRFSAERLKGVDSTLKIQPAKLEDSAVYLCASSLVPGQGFPYEQYFGPGTRLTVT.

This clone turned up a few times. This sample also contains other DNA sequences that code for the same CDR3. This sequence joins TRBV9 and TRBJ2-4, with TRBD1 matching 8 bases. The junction had 4 bases not matched to a gene; V was cut back by 0 bases and J by 2 bases. CDR3 size: 16 residues. Germline V gene data show CDR1 as SGDLS and CDR2 as YYNGEE. DNA for the CDR3: TGTGCCAGCAGCGTAGGGACAGGGAGGTCCAAAAACATTCAGTACTTC. Translation: CASSVGTGRSKNIQYF.

The V gene is TRBV2, the J gene TRBJ1-2, with 9 bases aligning to TRBD1. Germline V gene sequence: CDR1 SNHLY, CDR2 FYNNEI. The CDR3 loop spans 15 amino acids. V was pared by 4 bases and J by 5 bases, with 8 bases of the junction left unmatched. CDR3 in amino acids: CASSGMDRGGYGYTF. CDR3 nucleotides: TGTGCCAGCAGTGGGATGGACAGGGGTGGTTATGGCTACACCTTC.

With respect to this clone: Other DNA sequences within the sample encode an identical CDR3. V usage is TRBV12-5 and J usage is TRBJ1-1; 9 nucleotides align to TRBD1. Germline V gene lookup returns CDR1 LGHNT and CDR2 FRNRAP. Trimming took 6 bases from V and 4 from J; bases not matched to a gene: 6. The CDR3 spans 14 residues. Here the CDR3 DNA reads TGTGCTAGTGGGGGACAGGGAGGAGGCACTGAAGCTTTCTTT. It specifies CASGGQGGGTEAFF.

V gene TRBV7-9 combines with J gene TRBJ1-4; D perhaps matches TRBD1 (6 bases). This CDR3 region has 14 residues. V lost 1 base and J 7 bases, leaving 10 bases between the germline ends. Germline V lookup: CDR1 SEHNR, CDR2 FQNEAQ (reference sequence). CDR3 sequence reads: CASSLEQGVEKLFF. The CDR3 region has the DNA TGTGCCAGCAGCTTAGAACAGGGAGTTGAAAAACTGTTTTTT. The entire variable domain, with the rest obtained from reference TRBV7-9 and TRBJ1-4, is as follows: DTGVSQNPRHKITKRGQNVTFRCDPISEHNRLYWYRQTLGQGPEFLTYFQNEAQLEKSRLLSDRFSAERPKGSFSTLEIQRTEQGDSAMYLCASSLEQGVEKLFFGSGTQLSVL.

This rearrangement joins TRBV6-6 to TRBJ2-5; D is perhaps TRBD2 (6 bases). Germline V gene data show CDR1 as MNHNY and CDR2 as SVGAGI (reference sequence). This CDR3 has 13 amino acids. With 6 bases removed from V and 5 bases from J, the gap between germline ends came to 13 bases. CDR3 bases: TGTGCCAGCAGGCGGGAAGGAGGGGAGACCCAGTACTTC. It is translated as CASRREGGETQYF.

The CDR3 spells CATPAEGGYEQYF. The CDR3 DNA sequence: TGTGCCACCCCAGCGGAGGGTGGCTACGAGCAGTACTTC. The V and J genes are TRBV2 and TRBJ2-7; a possible D gene is TRBD2 (6 bases). V was cut by 10 bases and J by 3 bases, with 16 bases left in between. This CDR3 is 13 amino acids long. CDR1 and CDR2 from the germline V gene are SNHLY and FYNNEI. The variable domain in full, completed from reference TRBV2 and TRBJ2-7, reads EPEVTQTPSHQVTQMGQEVILRCVPISNHLYFYWYRQILGQKVEFLVSFYNNEISEKSEIFDDQFSVERPDGSNFTLKIRSTKLEDSAMYFCATPAEGGYEQYFGPGTRLTVT.

The chain uses TRBV18 and TRBJ1-1; D might be TRBD1 (5 bases). This CDR3 has 14 residues. Trimming took 3 bases from V and 7 from J, leaving 15 bases between them. CDR1 is KGHSH, CDR2 LQKENI, per germline. As DNA, the CDR3 is TGTGCCAGCTCACCTCAAGACAGTTACCGTGAAGCTTTCTTT. It yields the protein CASSPQDSYREAFF.

The rearrangement uses TRBV28 and TRBJ1-2; 8 bases fit TRBD1. Germline CDR1 and CDR2: MDHEN and SYDVKM. CDR3 size: 16 residues. Trimming at V came to 10 bases and at J to 0 bases, leaving 13 bases not matched to a gene. This CDR3 is CATAPRGRGPNYGYTF. The DNA for the CDR3 is TGTGCCACAGCTCCCAGGGGGCGCGGACCTAACTATGGCTACACCTTC.

The chain couples TRBV7-9 to TRBJ1-2, with D possibly being TRBD1 (6 bases). The CDR3 length is 13 residues. Germline V lookup: CDR1 SEHNR, CDR2 FQNEAQ (reference sequence). The V and J ends lost 5 bases and 7 bases respectively, with 14 bases between them. The CDR3 spells CASSRDQGGGYTF. CDR3 DNA: TGTGCCAGCAGCCGGGACCAAGGGGGTGGCTACACCTTC.

The chain couples TRBV28 to TRBJ1-5; D unresolved. The CDR3 spans 14 residues. Trimming shortened V by 0 bases and J by 4 bases, and 7 bases separated the two germline ends. CDR1 and CDR2 from the germline V gene are MDHEN and SYDVKM. The CDR3 DNA follows: TGTGCCAGCAGTTTATGGGCGGGGAATCAGCCCCAGCATTTT. Protein: CASSLWAGNQPQHF.

V usage is TRBV28 and J usage is TRBJ1-2; D remains ambiguous. Germline CDR1 reads MDHEN; CDR2 reads SYDVKM. Trimming removed 3 bases at V and 4 bases at J, with 9 bases between. This CDR3 is 13 amino acids long. The CDR3 nucleotides are TGTGCCAGCAGTTTTTCTCCCCTCTATGGCTACACCTTC. This sequence encodes CASSFSPLYGYTF.

The rearrangement links TRBV15 to TRBJ1-3; D is perhaps TRBD1 (5 bases). V was clipped by 3 bases and J by 4 bases, with 10 bases between them. CDR3 length: 14 amino acids. Per germline, CDR1 LNHNV and CDR2 YYDKDF (reference sequence). Here the CDR3 reads CATSSRRVGNTIYF. Written as DNA, the CDR3 is TGTGCCACCAGCAGTCGCAGGGTGGGAAACACCATATATTTT.

CDR3 bases: TGTGCCAGCAGTTTAGGAGGGTTCTATGGCTACACCTTC. This sequence encodes CASSLGGFYGYTF. The chain couples TRBV28 to TRBJ1-2; no clear D gene. V dropped 2 bases and J dropped 4 bases, with 8 bases sitting between them. Germline values: CDR1 MDHEN, CDR2 SYDVKM. The CDR3 has 13 amino acids.